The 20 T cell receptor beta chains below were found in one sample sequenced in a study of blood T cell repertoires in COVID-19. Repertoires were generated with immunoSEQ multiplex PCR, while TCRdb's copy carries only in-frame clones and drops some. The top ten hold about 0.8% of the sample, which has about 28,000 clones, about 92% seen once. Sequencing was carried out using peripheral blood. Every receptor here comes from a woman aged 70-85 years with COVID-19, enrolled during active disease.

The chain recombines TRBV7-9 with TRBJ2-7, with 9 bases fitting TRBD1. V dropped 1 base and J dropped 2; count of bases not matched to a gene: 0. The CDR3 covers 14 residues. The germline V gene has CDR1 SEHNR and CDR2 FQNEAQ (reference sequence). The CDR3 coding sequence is TGTGCCAGCAGCTTAGGACAGGGGGCCTACGAGCAGTACTTC. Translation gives CASSLGQGAYEQYF.

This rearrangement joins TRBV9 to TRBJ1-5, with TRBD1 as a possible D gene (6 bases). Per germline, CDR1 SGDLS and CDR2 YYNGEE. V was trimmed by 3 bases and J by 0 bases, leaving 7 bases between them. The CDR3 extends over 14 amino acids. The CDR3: CASSADSSNQPQHF. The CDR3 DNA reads TGTGCCAGCAGCGCGGACAGTAGCAATCAGCCCCAGCATTTT.

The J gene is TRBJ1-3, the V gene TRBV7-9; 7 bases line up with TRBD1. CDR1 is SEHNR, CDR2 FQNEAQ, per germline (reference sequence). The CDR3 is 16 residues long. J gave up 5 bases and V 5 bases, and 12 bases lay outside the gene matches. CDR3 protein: CASSPKTGRLRNTIYF. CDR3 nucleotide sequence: TGTGCCAGCAGCCCGAAGACAGGGAGGTTAAGAAACACCATATATTTT.

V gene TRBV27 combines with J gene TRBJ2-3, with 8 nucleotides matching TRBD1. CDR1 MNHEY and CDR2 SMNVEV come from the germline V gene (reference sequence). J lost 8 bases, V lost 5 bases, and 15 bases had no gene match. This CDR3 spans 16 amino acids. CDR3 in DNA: TGTGCCAGCAGTCAACTTGGGACAGGCATCCCAGGTACGCAGTATTTT. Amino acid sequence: CASSQLGTGIPGTQYF.

CDR3 in amino acids: CASSQDEVQGLSSYNSPLHF. The CDR3, as DNA: TGTGCCAGCAGCCAAGACGAGGTCCAGGGGTTGAGCTCCTATAATTCACCCCTCCACTTT. J is TRBJ1-6 and V is TRBV14, with D possibly matching TRBD1 (6 bases). V shed 0 bases and J shed 0 bases, with 18 bases lying between them. The germline V gene has CDR1 SGHDN and CDR2 FVKESK. This CDR3 comprises 20 residues.

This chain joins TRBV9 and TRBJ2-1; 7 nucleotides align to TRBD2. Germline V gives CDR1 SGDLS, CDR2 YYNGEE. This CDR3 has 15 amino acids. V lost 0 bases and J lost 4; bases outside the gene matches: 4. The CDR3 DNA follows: TGTGCCAGCAGCGTAGAGGCGGGGGAATACAATGAGCAGTTCTTC. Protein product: CASSVEAGEYNEQFF.

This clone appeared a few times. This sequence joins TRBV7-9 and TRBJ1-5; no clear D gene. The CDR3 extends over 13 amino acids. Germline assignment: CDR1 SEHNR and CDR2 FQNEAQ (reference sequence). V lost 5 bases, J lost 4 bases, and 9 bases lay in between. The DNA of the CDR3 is TGTGCCAGCAGCCGCGGGCCGAATCAGCCCCAGCATTTT. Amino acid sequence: CASSRGPNQPQHF.

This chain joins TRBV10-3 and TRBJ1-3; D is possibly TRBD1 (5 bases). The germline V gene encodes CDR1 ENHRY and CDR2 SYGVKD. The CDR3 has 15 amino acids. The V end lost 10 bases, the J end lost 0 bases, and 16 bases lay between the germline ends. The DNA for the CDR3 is TGTGCCACCGGACATCCCGAGGCCTCTGGAAACACCATATATTTT. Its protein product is CATGHPEASGNTIYF.

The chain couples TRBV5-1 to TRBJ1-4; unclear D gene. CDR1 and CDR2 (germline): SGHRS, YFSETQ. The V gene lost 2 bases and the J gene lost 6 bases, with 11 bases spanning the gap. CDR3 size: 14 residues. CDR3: CASSFLGMDEKLFF. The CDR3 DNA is TGCGCCAGCAGCTTCCTCGGTATGGATGAAAAACTGTTTTTT.

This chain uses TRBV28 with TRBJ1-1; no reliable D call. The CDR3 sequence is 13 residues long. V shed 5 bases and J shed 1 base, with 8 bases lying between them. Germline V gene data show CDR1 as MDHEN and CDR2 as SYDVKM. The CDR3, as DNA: TGTGCCAGCAGTCTGCCGCGGAACACTGAAGCTTTCTTT. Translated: CASSLPRNTEAFF.

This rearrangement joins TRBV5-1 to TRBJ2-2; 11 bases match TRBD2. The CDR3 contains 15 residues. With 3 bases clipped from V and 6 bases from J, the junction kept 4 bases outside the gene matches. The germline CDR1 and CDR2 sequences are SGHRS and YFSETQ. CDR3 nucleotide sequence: TGCGCCAGCAGCTCACTAGCGGGAGATCCCGGGGAGCTGTTTTTT. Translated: CASSSLAGDPGELFF.

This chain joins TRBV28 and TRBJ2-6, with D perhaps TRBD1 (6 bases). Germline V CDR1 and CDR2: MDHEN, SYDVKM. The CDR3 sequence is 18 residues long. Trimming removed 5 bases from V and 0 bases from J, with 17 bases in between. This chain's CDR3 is CASSPRTALSSGANVLTF. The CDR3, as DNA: TGTGCCAGCAGTCCCCGGACAGCCCTTAGCTCTGGGGCCAACGTCCTGACTTTC.

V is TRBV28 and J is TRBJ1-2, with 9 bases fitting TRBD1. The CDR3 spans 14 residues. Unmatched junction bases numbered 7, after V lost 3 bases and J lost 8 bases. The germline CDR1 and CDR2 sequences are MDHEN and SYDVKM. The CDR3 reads CASSFHRTGVGYTF. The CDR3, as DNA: TGTGCCAGCAGTTTTCACCGGACAGGGGTCGGCTACACCTTC.

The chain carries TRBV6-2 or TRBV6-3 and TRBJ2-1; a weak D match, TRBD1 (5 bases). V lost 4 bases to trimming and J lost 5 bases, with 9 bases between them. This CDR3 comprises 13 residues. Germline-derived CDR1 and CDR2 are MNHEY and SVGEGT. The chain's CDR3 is CASSLRGNNEQFF. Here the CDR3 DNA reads TGTGCCAGCAGTTTAAGGGGAAACAATGAGCAGTTCTTC.

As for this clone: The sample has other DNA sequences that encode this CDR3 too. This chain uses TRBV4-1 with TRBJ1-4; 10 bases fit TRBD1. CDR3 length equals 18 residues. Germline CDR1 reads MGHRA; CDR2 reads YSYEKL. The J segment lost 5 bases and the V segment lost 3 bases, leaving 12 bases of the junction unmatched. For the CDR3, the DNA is TGCGCCAGCAGCCAGGTGGTCGGGACAGGGGCTCTGAATGAAAAACTGTTTTTT. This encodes CASSQVVGTGALNEKLFF.

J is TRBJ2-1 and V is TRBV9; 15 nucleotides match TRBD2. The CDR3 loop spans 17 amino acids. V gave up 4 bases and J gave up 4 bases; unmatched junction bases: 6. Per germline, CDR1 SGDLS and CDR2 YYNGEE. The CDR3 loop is CASSSGLAGGYYNEQFF. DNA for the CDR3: TGTGCCAGCAGCTCGGGACTAGCGGGAGGATATTACAATGAGCAGTTCTTC.

The CDR3 sequence: CASSYTDRAKNIQYF. The DNA for the CDR3 is TGTGCCAGCAGTTACACCGACAGGGCCAAAAACATTCAGTACTTC. The chain links TRBV6-6 to TRBJ2-4; D possibly corresponds to TRBD1 (6 bases). The germline V gene has CDR1 MNHNY and CDR2 SVGAGI (reference sequence). The CDR3 sequence is 15 residues long. V dropped 2 bases and J dropped 1 base, with 9 bases sitting between them.

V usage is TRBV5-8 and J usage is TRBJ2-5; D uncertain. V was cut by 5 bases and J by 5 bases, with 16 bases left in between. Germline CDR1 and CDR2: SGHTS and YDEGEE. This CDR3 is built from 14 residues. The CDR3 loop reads CASSFVSARETQYF. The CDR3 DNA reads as TGTGCCAGCAGTTTTGTGTCGGCGCGGGAGACCCAGTACTTC. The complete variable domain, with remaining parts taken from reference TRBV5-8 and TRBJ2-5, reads EAGVTQSPTHLIKTRGQQATLRCSPISGHTSVYWYQQALGLGLQFLLWYDEGEERNRGNFPPRFSGRQFPNYSSELNVNALELEDSALYLCASSFVSARETQYFGPGTRLLVL.

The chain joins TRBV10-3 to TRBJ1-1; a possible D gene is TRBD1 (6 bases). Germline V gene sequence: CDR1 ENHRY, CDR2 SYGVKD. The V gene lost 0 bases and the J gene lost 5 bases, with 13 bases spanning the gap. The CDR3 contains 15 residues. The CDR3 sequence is CAISESEQGWTEAFF. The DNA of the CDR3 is TGTGCCATCAGTGAGTCGGAGCAGGGGTGGACTGAAGCTTTCTTT.

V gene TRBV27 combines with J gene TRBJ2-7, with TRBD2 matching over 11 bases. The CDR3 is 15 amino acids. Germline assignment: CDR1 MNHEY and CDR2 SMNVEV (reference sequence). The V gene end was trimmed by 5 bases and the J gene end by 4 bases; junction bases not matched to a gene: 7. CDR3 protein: CASSLLAGGLYEQYF. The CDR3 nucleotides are TGTGCCAGCAGTCTTTTAGCGGGAGGGCTGTACGAGCAGTACTTC.